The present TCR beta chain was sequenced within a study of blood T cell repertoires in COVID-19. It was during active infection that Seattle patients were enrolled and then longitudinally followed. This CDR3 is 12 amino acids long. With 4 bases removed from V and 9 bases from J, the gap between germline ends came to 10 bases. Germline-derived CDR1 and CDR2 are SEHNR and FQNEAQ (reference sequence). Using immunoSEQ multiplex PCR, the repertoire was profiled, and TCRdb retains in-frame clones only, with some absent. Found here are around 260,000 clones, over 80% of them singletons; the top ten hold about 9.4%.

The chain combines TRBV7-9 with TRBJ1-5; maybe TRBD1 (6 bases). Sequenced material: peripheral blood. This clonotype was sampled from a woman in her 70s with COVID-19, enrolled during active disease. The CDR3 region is CASSSEGGPQHF. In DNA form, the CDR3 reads TGTGCCAGCAGCTCCGAAGGGGGGCCCCAGCATTTT.